The 29 T cell receptor beta chains below all came from one sample that was sequenced in a study of neoadjuvant anti-PD-1 for oral cavity cancer. Libraries were prepared by immunoSEQ multiplex PCR; TCRdb keeps only in-frame clonotypes and omits some of them. The table has approximately 67,000 clones, around four fifths seen once. Specimen: PBMCs, collected before nivolumab (anti-PD-1) treatment. These receptors all stem from a person between 40 and 79 years old with oral cavity squamous cell carcinoma.

The rearrangement links TRBV5-1 to TRBJ1-1, with TRBD1 identical over 7 bases. Germline CDR1 is SGHRS and CDR2 is YFSETQ. The CDR3 length is 14 residues. Trimming cost V 3 bases and J 4 bases; bases outside gene matches: 6. This CDR3 is CASSSITGVTEAFF. CDR3 sequence (DNA): TGCGCCAGCAGCTCGATAACAGGGGTCACTGAAGCTTTCTTT. The full variable domain, completed using reference TRBV5-1 and TRBJ1-1, is KAGVTQTPRYLIKTRGQQVTLSCSPISGHRSVSWYQQTPGQGLQFLFEYFSETQRNKGNFPGRFSGRQFSNSRSEMNVSTLELGDSALYLCASSSITGVTEAFFGQGTRLTVV.

This clone came up a few times. The chain carries TRBV18 and TRBJ2-7, with TRBD1 as a possible D gene (6 bases). V gave up 2 bases and J gave up 4 bases, with 15 bases separating them. The CDR3 covers 15 residues. CDR1 KGHSH and CDR2 LQKENI come from the germline V gene. Written as DNA, the CDR3 is TGTGCCAGCTCACCATCACCGCAGGGGAAATACGAGCAGTACTTC. Its protein is CASSPSPQGKYEQYF.

The chain uses TRBV10-1 and TRBJ1-1; D is undetermined. Germline CDR1 reads WNHNN; CDR2 reads SYGVQD (reference sequence). This CDR3 is built from 13 residues. V lost 5 bases to trimming and J lost 3 bases, with 10 bases between them. The CDR3 loop reads CASSKEVDTEAFF. The CDR3 nucleotides are TGCGCCAGCAGTAAGGAGGTGGACACTGAAGCTTTCTTT.

The CDR3, as DNA: TGTGCCAGCAGTTTAACGGAGGGGAGATACGAGCAGTACTTC. Protein product: CASSLTEGRYEQYF. The chain links TRBV27 to TRBJ2-7; TRBD2 is a possible D gene (6 bases). The germline V gene has CDR1 MNHEY and CDR2 SMNVEV (reference sequence). The CDR3 has 14 residues. V was trimmed by 2 bases and J by 4 bases, leaving 12 bases between them.

The chain has TRBV19 and TRBJ1-2; D might be TRBD1 (6 bases). The V end was cut by 5 bases, the J end by 0 bases, with 13 bases between. Germline V lookup: CDR1 LNHDA, CDR2 SQIVND (reference sequence). The CDR3 has 15 amino acids. The CDR3 loop reads CASSLSGVANYGYTF. Written as DNA, the CDR3 is TGTGCCAGTAGTCTATCAGGGGTAGCTAACTATGGCTACACCTTC.

The chain combines TRBV6-5 with TRBJ2-2; D call uncertain. The CDR3 length is 11 residues. Trimming shortened V by 7 bases and J by 6 bases, and 6 bases separated the two germline ends. Germline CDR1 is MNHEY and CDR2 is SVGAGI. This chain's CDR3 is CASNDAGELFF. CDR3 DNA: TGTGCCAGCAATGATGCCGGGGAGCTGTTTTTT.

This clone was picked up one time. The chain joins TRBV5-1 to TRBJ2-5; D gene unclear. Trimming removed 0 bases at V and 3 bases at J, with 12 bases between. The length of the CDR3 is 15 residues. Looked up from germline, CDR1 is SGHRS and CDR2 is YFSETQ. Here the CDR3 DNA reads TGCGCCAGCAGCTTGGCCGCCAGAGAAGAAGAGACCCAGTACTTC. Its translation: CASSLAAREEETQYF.

The chain employs TRBV19 and TRBJ1-2; 9 nucleotides align to TRBD1. J lost 5 bases, V lost 5 bases, and 12 bases had no gene match. The CDR3 totals 16 residues. Per the germline V gene, CDR1 is LNHDA and CDR2 is SQIVND (reference sequence). The CDR3, as DNA: TGTGCCAGTAGTGAGACAGGGGGGAGAGGGCCTTATGGCTACACCTTC. As protein: CASSETGGRGPYGYTF.

This clone was picked up one time. The rearrangement joins TRBV27 to TRBJ2-1; D might be TRBD1 or TRBD2, each matching 5 bases. V was shortened by 4 bases and J by 0 bases, with 10 bases between the two germline ends. In germline, CDR1 is MNHEY, CDR2 SMNVEV (reference sequence). The CDR3 length is 15 residues. The CDR3 here is CASSWGGLSYNEQFF. The CDR3 region has the DNA TGTGCCAGCAGTTGGGGCGGACTCTCCTACAATGAGCAGTTCTTC.

The sample holds one count of this clone. The genes are TRBV27 and TRBJ2-2; D is possibly TRBD1 (5 bases). This CDR3 has 16 amino acids. Per the germline V gene, CDR1 is MNHEY and CDR2 is SMNVEV (reference sequence). Trimming stripped 1 base from V and 4 bases from J, with 13 bases between. CDR3 sequence (DNA): TGTGCCAGCAGTTTATTTGCCAGGGCTGGCACCGGGGAGCTGTTTTTT. Protein sequence: CASSLFARAGTGELFF.

The CDR3 is CASSLTGAQGYTF. CDR3 DNA: TGTGCCAGCAGTTTAACCGGGGCACAGGGCTACACCTTC. This rearrangement joins TRBV27 to TRBJ1-2; tentative D call: TRBD1 (5 bases). CDR1 and CDR2 (germline): MNHEY, SMNVEV (reference sequence). The V and J ends lost 2 bases and 8 bases respectively, with 12 bases between them. The CDR3 has 13 residues.

The gene calls are TRBV5-8 and TRBJ2-7; 8 positions agree with TRBD1. CDR3 length equals 14 residues. Germline values: CDR1 SGHTS, CDR2 YDEGEE. V lost 0 bases to trimming and J lost 3 bases; unmatched junction nucleotides: 2. Here the CDR3 DNA reads TGTGCCAGCAGCTTGGACGGACAGGGCTACGAGCAGTACTTC. Amino acid sequence: CASSLDGQGYEQYF.

This clone turned up a few times. CDR3 DNA sequence: TGTGCCAGCAGTCGCGGAATTGGGGTCAATGAGCAGTTCTTC. Residues: CASSRGIGVNEQFF. The genes are TRBV27 and TRBJ2-1; D ambiguous. The CDR3 is 14 residues long. The V and J ends lost 5 bases and 6 bases respectively, with 14 bases between them. Germline assignment: CDR1 MNHEY and CDR2 SMNVEV (reference sequence).

The chain joins TRBV2 to TRBJ2-7, with 9 bases lining up with TRBD1. The trim removed 9 bases at V and 3 bases at J, leaving 0 bases unmatched. This CDR3 is built from 11 residues. The germline gives CDR1 SNHLY, CDR2 FYNNEI. Here the CDR3 reads CARGQGYEQYF. DNA for the CDR3: TGTGCCAGGGGACAGGGCTACGAGCAGTACTTC.

The J gene is TRBJ1-2, the V gene TRBV30, with D unresolved. Trimming took 1 base from V and 5 from J, leaving 14 bases between them. CDR1 and CDR2 from the germline V gene are GTSNPN and SVGIG (reference sequence). This CDR3 has 14 amino acids. The CDR3 nucleotides are TGTGCCTGGAGTGCCGAGAGCTTGGGGTATGGCTACACCTTC. It is translated as CAWSAESLGYGYTF. Variable domain in full (rest from reference TRBV30 and TRBJ1-2): SQTIHQWPATLVQPVGSPLSLECTVEGTSNPNLYWYRQAAGRGLQLLFYSVGIGQISSEVPQNLSASRPQDRQFILSSKKLLLSDSGFYLCAWSAESLGYGYTFGSGTRLTVV.

The chain uses TRBV7-8 and TRBJ2-2; D gene uncertain. The germline V and J ends were trimmed by 7 bases and 6 bases, with 12 bases remaining between them. Germline-derived CDR1 and CDR2 are SGHVS and FQNEAQ. The CDR3 contains 13 residues. The CDR3 DNA reads TGTGCCAGCACCTCGGTGTGGGCCGGGGAGCTGTTTTTT. This codes for CASTSVWAGELFF.

This chain connects TRBV5-1 to TRBJ2-7; the match to TRBD1 covers 11 bases. CDR1 is SGHRS, CDR2 YFSETQ, per germline. The CDR3 has 13 residues. V was clipped by 0 bases and J by 7 bases; unmatched bases: 0. The chain's CDR3 is CASSLGDRGEQYF. DNA for the CDR3: TGCGCCAGCAGCTTGGGGGACAGGGGGGAGCAGTACTTC.

This chain links TRBV6-1 with TRBJ2-2; 7 nucleotides match TRBD1. The CDR3 is made up of 15 amino acids. Germline V gene sequence: CDR1 MNHNS, CDR2 SASEGT. V shed 6 bases, J shed 6 bases, and the junction held 10 bases outside the gene matches. CDR3 coding DNA: TGTGCCAGCAGGGCAGACAGGGTCGTCTCCGGGGAGCTGTTTTTT. Translation: CASRADRVVSGELFF.

The V and J genes are TRBV6-1 and TRBJ2-7; D call uncertain. Germline-derived CDR1 and CDR2 are MNHNS and SASEGT. CDR3 length: 15 residues. V was clipped by 6 bases and J by 3 bases, with 18 bases between them. CDR3 nucleotide sequence: TGTGCCAGCAGCGACATCGAGTGGGCGCGCTACGAGCAGTACTTC. It codes for CASSDIEWARYEQYF.

The V and J genes are TRBV5-1 and TRBJ2-5, with TRBD2 as a possible D gene (5 bases). CDR3 length: 14 amino acids. V lost 6 bases to trimming and J lost 5 bases, with 17 bases between them. Germline loops: CDR1 SGHRS, CDR2 YFSETQ. CDR3 bases: TGCGCCAGCAATCAAGGGAGCTCGGCGGAGACCCAGTACTTC. It specifies CASNQGSSAETQYF.

The V and J genes are TRBV2 and TRBJ2-2; a possible D gene is TRBD1 (5 bases). Germline assignment: CDR1 SNHLY and CDR2 FYNNEI. V lost 7 bases to trimming and J lost 0 bases, with 9 bases between them. This CDR3 spans 14 amino acids. The CDR3 loop reads CASKTDSNTGELFF. The CDR3 nucleotides are TGTGCCAGCAAGACAGACTCGAACACCGGGGAGCTGTTTTTT.

This clone has only a few counts. V gene TRBV15 combines with J gene TRBJ1-5; the D is unclear. CDR3 size: 16 residues. V dropped 9 bases and J dropped 0 bases, with 18 bases sitting between them. Germline V lookup: CDR1 LNHNV, CDR2 YYDKDF (reference sequence). This CDR3 is CATQRGGPYSNQPQHF. The CDR3 DNA reads as TGTGCCACACAACGCGGAGGCCCCTATAGCAATCAGCCCCAGCATTTT.

CDR3 region: CASRQTGAASEKLFF. DNA of the CDR3: TGCGCCAGCAGACAAACAGGGGCGGCGAGTGAAAAACTGTTTTTT. This chain connects TRBV5-1 to TRBJ1-4, with 7 bases lining up with TRBD1. The CDR3 runs 15 residues. The trim removed 5 bases at V and 7 bases at J, leaving 11 bases unmatched. The V gene's germline CDR1 is SGHRS and CDR2 YFSETQ.

The CDR3: CASSYGANSGNTIYF. The CDR3, as DNA: TGTGCCAGCAGCTACGGCGCGAACTCTGGAAACACCATATATTTT. The gene calls are TRBV28 and TRBJ1-3; D remains ambiguous. The V gene's germline CDR1 is MDHEN and CDR2 SYDVKM. CDR3 length equals 15 residues. The germline V and J ends were trimmed by 6 bases and 0 bases, with 12 bases remaining between them.

CDR3 sequence (DNA): TGTGCCAGCAGCACCCAAGGGGGGATGGCGGGAGCATTAGAGACCCAGTACTTC. It is translated as CASSTQGGMAGALETQYF. This chain joins TRBV7-3 and TRBJ2-5, with D perhaps TRBD2 (7 bases). The CDR3 is 18 amino acids. Per the germline V gene, CDR1 is SGHTA and CDR2 is FQGTGA. Trimming stripped 5 bases from V and 4 bases from J, with 26 bases between.

The CDR3: CASSLEGRLAGSSEQYF. Here the CDR3 DNA reads TGTGCCAGCAGCTTAGAGGGTCGGCTAGCGGGATCCAGCGAGCAGTACTTC. The V gene is TRBV7-9, the J gene TRBJ2-7; TRBD2 matches 9 bases. Germline V gene data show CDR1 as SEHNR and CDR2 as FQNEAQ (reference sequence). This CDR3 is built from 17 residues. V dropped 1 base and J dropped 6; count of bases not matched to a gene: 13.

The CDR3 nucleotides read TGTGCCAGCAGTGTTGAGCAGGGGTCTAAGTACTTC. Protein sequence: CASSVEQGSKYF. V gene TRBV6-1 combines with J gene TRBJ2-7; D is perhaps TRBD1 (6 bases). Trimming pared 4 bases from V and 11 bases from J, leaving 15 bases between. Germline CDR1 reads MNHNS; CDR2 reads SASEGT. The CDR3 extends over 12 amino acids.

This chain links TRBV14 with TRBJ2-7, with TRBD2 identical over 11 bases. Unmatched junction bases numbered 15, after V lost 6 bases and J lost 2 bases. The length of the CDR3 is 18 residues. From germline, CDR1 is SGHDN and CDR2 FVKESK. DNA for the CDR3: TGTGCCAGCAGTTCGCTAGCGGGAGGTACCTCTACTACCTACGAGCAGTACTTC. Translated: CASSSLAGGTSTTYEQYF.

The chain recombines TRBV7-2 with TRBJ2-3; unclear D gene. This CDR3 region has 14 residues. Germline V gene data show CDR1 as SGHTA and CDR2 as FQGNSA. Deletions cut 4 bases from V and 2 bases from J, with 10 bases between. As DNA, the CDR3 is TGTGCCAGCAGCTCATGGGGATACACAGATACGCAGTATTTT. Encoded protein: CASSSWGYTDTQYF.